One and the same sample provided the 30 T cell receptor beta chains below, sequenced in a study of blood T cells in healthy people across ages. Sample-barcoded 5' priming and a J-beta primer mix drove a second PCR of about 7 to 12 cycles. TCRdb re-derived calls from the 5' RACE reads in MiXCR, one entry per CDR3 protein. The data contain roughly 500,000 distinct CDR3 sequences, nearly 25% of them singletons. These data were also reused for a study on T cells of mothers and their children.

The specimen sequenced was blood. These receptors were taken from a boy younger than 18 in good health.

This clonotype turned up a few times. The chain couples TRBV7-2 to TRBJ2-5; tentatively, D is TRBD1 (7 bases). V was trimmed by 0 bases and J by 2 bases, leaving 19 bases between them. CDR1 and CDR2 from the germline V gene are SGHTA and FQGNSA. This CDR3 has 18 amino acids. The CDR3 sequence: CASSLALGGQQIQETQYF. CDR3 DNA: TGTGCCAGCAGCTTAGCGCTGGGGGGACAGCAAATACAAGAGACCCAGTACTTC.

DNA of the CDR3: TGTGCCAGCAGTGACTCGGGTAGCGTTTCCTACAATGAGCAGTTCTTC. This encodes CASSDSGSVSYNEQFF. This chain uses TRBV6-4 with TRBJ2-1, with D perhaps matching TRBD2 (5 bases). The V and J ends lost 0 bases and 1 base respectively, with 10 bases between them. The CDR3 spans 16 residues. From germline, CDR1 is MRHNA and CDR2 SNTAGT.

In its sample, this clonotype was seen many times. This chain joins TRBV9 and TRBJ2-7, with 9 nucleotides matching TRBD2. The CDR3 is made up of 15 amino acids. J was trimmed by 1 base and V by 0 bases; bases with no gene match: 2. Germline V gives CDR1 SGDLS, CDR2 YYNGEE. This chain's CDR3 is CASSVGGRGSYEQYF. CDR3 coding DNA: TGTGCCAGCAGCGTAGGCGGGAGGGGTTCCTACGAGCAGTACTTC.

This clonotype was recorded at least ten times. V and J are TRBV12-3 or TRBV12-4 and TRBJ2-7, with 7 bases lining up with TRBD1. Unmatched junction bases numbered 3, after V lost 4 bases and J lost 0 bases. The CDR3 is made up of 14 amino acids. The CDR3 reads CASSSTGSSYEQYF. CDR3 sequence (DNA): TGTGCCAGCAGTTCGACAGGGAGCTCCTACGAGCAGTACTTC.

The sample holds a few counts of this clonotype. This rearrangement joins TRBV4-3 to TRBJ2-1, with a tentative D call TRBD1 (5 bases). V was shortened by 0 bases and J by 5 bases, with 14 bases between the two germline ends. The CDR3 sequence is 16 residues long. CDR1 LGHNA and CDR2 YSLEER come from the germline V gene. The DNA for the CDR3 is TGCGCCAGCAGCCAAGATGGTCCAGGGCTAGACAATGAGCAGTTCTTC. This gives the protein CASSQDGPGLDNEQFF.

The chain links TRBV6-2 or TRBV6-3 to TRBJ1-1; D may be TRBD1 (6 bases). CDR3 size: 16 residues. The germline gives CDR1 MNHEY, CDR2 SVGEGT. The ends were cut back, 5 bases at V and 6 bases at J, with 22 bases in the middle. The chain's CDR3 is CASSQSIRGPLSEAFF. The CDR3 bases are TGTGCCAGCAGTCAAAGTATCAGGGGCCCTCTATCTGAAGCTTTCTTT.

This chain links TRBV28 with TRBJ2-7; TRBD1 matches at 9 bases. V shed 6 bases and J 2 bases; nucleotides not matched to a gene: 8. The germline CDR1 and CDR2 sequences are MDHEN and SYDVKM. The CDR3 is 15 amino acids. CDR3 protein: CASSTTGGATYEQYF. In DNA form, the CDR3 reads TGTGCCAGCAGCACCACAGGGGGCGCGACCTACGAGCAGTACTTC.

CDR3 in amino acids: CASSPRQGGDGYTF. The CDR3 nucleotides read TGTGCCAGCTCACCTCGACAGGGCGGTGATGGCTACACCTTC. The chain couples TRBV18 to TRBJ1-2; 7 bases align to TRBD1. Germline CDR1 KGHSH, CDR2 LQKENI. V gave up 3 bases and J gave up 6 bases; unmatched junction bases: 7. The CDR3 covers 14 residues.

DNA of the CDR3: TGTGCCAGCAGTGGAAGGGACAGGGGAGCAAGCGAGCAGTACTTC. This codes for CASSGRDRGASEQYF. This chain connects TRBV2 to TRBJ2-7; TRBD1 matches at 10 bases. From germline, CDR1 is SNHLY and CDR2 FYNNEI. J lost 6 bases, V lost 4 bases, and 9 bases had no gene match. This CDR3 contains 15 residues.

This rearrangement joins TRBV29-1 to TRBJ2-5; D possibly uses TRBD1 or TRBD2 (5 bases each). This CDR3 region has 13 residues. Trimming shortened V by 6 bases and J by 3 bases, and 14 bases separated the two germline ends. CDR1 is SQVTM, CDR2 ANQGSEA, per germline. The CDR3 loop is CSVGEGDEETQYF. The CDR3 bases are TGCAGCGTGGGGGAAGGTGACGAAGAGACCCAGTACTTC.

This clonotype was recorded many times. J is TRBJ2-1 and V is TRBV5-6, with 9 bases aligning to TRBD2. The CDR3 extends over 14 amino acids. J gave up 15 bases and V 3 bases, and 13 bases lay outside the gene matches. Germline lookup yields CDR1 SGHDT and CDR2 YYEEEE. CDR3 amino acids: CASSSVAGDLRPFF. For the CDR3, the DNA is TGTGCCAGCAGCTCCGTAGCGGGAGATCTACGTCCGTTCTTC.

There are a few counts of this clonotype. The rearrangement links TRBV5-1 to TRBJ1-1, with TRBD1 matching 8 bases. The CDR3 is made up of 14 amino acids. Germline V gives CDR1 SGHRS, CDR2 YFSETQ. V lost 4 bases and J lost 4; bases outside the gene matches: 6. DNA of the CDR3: TGCGCCAGCAGCCCCGGACAGGGAGCCACTGAAGCTTTCTTT. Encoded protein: CASSPGQGATEAFF.

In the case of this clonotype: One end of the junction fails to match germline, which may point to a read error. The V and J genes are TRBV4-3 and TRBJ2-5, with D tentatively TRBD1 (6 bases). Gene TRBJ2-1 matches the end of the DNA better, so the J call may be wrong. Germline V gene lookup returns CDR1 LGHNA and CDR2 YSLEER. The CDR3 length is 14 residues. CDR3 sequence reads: CAGSQQQGNNEQFF. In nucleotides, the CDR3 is TGCGCCGGCAGCCAACAGCAGGGGAACAATGAGCAGTTCTTC.

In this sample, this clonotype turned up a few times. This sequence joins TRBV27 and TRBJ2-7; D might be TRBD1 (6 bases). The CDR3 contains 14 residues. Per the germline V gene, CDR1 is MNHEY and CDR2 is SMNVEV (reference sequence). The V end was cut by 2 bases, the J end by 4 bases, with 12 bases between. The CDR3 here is CASSLKQGLYEQYF. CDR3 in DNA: TGTGCCAGCAGTTTAAAACAGGGATTATACGAGCAGTACTTC.

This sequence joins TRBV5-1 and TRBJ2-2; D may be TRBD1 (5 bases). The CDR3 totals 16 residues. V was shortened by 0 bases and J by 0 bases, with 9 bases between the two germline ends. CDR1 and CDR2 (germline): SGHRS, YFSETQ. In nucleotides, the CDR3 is TGCGCCAGCAGCTTGGGACAGCGAGCGAACACCGGGGAGCTGTTTTTT. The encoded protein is CASSLGQRANTGELFF. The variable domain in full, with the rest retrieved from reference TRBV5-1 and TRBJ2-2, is KAGVTQTPRYLIKTRGQQVTLSCSPISGHRSVSWYQQTPGQGLQFLFEYFSETQRNKGNFPGRFSGRQFSNSRSEMNVSTLELGDSALYLCASSLGQRANTGELFFGEGSRLTVL.

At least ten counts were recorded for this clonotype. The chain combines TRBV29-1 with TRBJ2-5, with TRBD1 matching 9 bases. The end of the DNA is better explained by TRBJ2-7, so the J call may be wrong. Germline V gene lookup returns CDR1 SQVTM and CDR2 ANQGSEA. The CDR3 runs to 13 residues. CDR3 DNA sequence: TGCAGCGTTGAGGGGACAGGGCTCTACGAGCAGTACTTC. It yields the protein CSVEGTGLYEQYF.

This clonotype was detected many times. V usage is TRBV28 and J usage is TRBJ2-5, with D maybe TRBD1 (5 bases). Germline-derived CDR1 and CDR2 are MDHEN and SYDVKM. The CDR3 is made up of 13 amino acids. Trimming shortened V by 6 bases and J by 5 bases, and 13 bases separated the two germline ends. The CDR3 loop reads CASRPQDPETQYF. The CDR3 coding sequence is TGTGCCAGCAGGCCACAGGACCCGGAGACCCAGTACTTC.

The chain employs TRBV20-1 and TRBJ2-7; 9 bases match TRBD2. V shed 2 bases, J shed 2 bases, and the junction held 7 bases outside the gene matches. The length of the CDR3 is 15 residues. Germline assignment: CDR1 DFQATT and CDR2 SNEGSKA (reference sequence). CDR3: CSARLAGTSTYEQYF. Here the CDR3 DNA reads TGCAGTGCTAGACTAGCGGGGACTTCTACCTACGAGCAGTACTTC.

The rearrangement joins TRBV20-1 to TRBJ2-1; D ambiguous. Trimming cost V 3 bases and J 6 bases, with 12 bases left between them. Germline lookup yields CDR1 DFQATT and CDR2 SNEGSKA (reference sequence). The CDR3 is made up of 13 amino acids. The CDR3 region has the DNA TGCAGTGCTAGTAGGGCCACCTCCAATGAGCAGTTCTTC. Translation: CSASRATSNEQFF.

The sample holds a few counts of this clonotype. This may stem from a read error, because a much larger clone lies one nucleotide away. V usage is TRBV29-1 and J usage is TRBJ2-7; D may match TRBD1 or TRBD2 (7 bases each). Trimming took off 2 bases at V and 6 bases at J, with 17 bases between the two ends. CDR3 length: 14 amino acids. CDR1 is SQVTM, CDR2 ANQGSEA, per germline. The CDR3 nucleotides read TGCAGCGTTGAAAAGCAGGGGGGGACCTGCGAGCAGTACTTC. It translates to CSVEKQGGTCEQYF.

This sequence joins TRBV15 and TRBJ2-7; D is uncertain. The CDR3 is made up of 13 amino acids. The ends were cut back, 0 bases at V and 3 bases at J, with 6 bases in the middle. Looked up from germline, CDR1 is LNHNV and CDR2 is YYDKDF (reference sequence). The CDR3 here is CATSRDLDYEQYF. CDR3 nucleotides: TGTGCCACCAGCAGAGATCTTGACTACGAGCAGTACTTC.

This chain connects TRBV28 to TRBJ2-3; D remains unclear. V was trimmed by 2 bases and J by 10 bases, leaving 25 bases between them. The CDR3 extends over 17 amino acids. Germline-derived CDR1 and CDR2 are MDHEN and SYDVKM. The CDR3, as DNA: TGTGCCAGCAGTTTAGTCGTCCGGACCCCCTCTTCTTTGGCGCAGTATTTT. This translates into CASSLVVRTPSSLAQYF.

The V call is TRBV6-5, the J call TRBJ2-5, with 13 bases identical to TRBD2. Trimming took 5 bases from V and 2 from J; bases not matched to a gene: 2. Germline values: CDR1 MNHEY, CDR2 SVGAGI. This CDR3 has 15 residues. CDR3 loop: CASSTSGGEQETQYF. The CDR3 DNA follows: TGTGCCAGCAGTACTAGCGGGGGGGAACAAGAGACCCAGTACTTC.

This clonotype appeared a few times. The CDR3 coding sequence is TGTGCCAGCAGCCCACGGACAGGGTGGGCTGCAGTGGAGACCCAGTACTTC. Protein: CASSPRTGWAAVETQYF. V gene TRBV7-2 combines with J gene TRBJ2-5, with TRBD1 identical over 8 bases. This CDR3 is 17 amino acids long. CDR1 is SGHTA and CDR2 is FQGNSA in the germline V gene. Unmatched junction bases numbered 16, after V lost 5 bases and J lost 5 bases. The full variable domain, with the rest looked up from reference TRBV7-2 and TRBJ2-5, is GAGVSQSPSNKVTEKGKDVELRCDPISGHTALYWYRQSLGQGLEFLIYFQGNSAPDKSGLPSDRFSAERTGGSVSTLTIQRTQQEDSAVYLCASSPRTGWAAVETQYFGPGTRLLVL.

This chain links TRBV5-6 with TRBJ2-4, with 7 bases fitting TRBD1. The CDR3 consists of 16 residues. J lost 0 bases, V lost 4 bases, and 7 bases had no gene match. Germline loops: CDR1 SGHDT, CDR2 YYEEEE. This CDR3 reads CASSQTGRLAKNIQYF. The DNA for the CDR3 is TGTGCCAGCAGCCAGACAGGGCGTTTAGCCAAAAACATTCAGTACTTC.

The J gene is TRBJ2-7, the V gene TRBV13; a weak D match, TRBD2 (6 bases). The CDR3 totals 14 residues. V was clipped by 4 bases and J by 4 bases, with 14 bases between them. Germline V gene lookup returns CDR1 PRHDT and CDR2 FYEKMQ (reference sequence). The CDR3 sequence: CASSSAGYVYEQYF. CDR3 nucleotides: TGTGCCAGCAGCTCCGCGGGGTACGTGTACGAGCAGTACTTC.

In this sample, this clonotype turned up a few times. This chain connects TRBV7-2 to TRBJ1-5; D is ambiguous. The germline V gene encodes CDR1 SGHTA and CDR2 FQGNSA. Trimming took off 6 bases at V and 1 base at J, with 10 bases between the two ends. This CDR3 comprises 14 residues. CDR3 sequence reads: CASSYGRSNQPQHF. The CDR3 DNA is TGTGCCAGCAGTTACGGACGGAGCAATCAGCCCCAGCATTTT.

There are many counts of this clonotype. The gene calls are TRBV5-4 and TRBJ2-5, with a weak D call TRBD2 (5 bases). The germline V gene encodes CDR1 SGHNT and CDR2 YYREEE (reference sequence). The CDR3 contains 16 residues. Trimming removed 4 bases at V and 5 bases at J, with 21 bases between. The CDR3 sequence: CASSLETRLLVETQYF. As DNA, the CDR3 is TGTGCCAGCAGCCTCGAAACTAGGTTACTGGTGGAGACCCAGTACTTC.

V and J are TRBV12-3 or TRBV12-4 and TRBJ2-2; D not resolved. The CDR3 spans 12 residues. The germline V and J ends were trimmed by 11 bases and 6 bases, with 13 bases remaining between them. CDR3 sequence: CAGTAPSGELFF. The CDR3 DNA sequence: TGTGCCGGTACTGCGCCCTCCGGGGAGCTGTTTTTT.

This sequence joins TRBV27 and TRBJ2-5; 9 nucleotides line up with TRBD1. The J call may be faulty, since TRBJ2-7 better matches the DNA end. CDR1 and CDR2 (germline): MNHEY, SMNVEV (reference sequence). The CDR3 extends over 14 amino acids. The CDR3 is CASNPGDRAYEQYF. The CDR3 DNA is TGTGCCAGCAACCCAGGGGACAGGGCTTACGAGCAGTACTTC.